Presented here are 27 T cell receptor beta chains from one specimen sequenced in a study of blood T cells in healthy people across ages. Combining a sample-barcoded 5' primer with a J-beta primer mix, a second PCR ran for about 6 to 11 cycles. Each CDR3 protein is one row after TCRdb ran MiXCR on the 5' RACE reads. The data hold fewer than 650,000 distinct CDR3 sequences, with approximately 26% observed a single time. The data also belong to a second study, concerning T cells of mothers and their children.

Sequencing was performed on blood. Source of these receptors: a boy aged 2 to 9 in good health.

As for this clonotype: It is likely a read error, because the conserved phenylalanine at the end of the CDR3 is missing. The V call is TRBV6-5, the J call TRBJ2-1; 7 bases map to TRBD1. The J call may be in error: the DNA end matches TRBJ2-7 better. CDR1 is MNHEY and CDR2 is SVGAGI in the germline V gene. This CDR3 comprises 15 residues. CDR3 protein: CASSYSYNRGSEQYS. The CDR3 region has the DNA TGTGCCAGCAGTTACTCGTATAACAGGGGAAGCGAGCAGTACTCC.

V gene TRBV2 combines with J gene TRBJ2-2; 10 bases fit TRBD1. The length of the CDR3 is 17 residues. After removal of 6 bases from V and 4 bases from J, the junction contained 11 bases not matched to a gene. CDR1 and CDR2 from the germline V gene are SNHLY and FYNNEI. The CDR3 here is CASSDNTGTGVTGELFF. The CDR3 nucleotides are TGTGCCAGCAGCGACAATACCGGGACAGGGGTCACCGGGGAGCTGTTTTTT.

The sample holds a few counts of this clonotype. The rearrangement uses TRBV12-3 or TRBV12-4 and TRBJ2-5; D possibly uses TRBD1 or TRBD2 (5 bases each). The CDR3 contains 13 residues. V lost 6 bases and J 2 bases, leaving 10 bases between the germline ends. The CDR3 DNA reads as TGTGCCAGCAGGAGACAGCGGCAAGAGACCCAGTACTTC. This codes for CASRRQRQETQYF.

The chain employs TRBV29-1 and TRBJ2-5; D may be TRBD1 or TRBD2 (7 bases each). The germline gives CDR1 SQVTM, CDR2 ANQGSEA. This CDR3 contains 13 residues. V was shortened by 3 bases and J by 5 bases, with 13 bases between the two germline ends. Here the CDR3 DNA reads TGCAGCGTTGACACCAGGGGGGGTGAGACCCAGTACTTC. Translation: CSVDTRGGETQYF.

This clonotype has more than one count but fewer than ten. The chain has TRBV19 and TRBJ2-7; D might be TRBD1 (6 bases). This CDR3 contains 14 residues. With 3 bases removed from V and 4 bases from J, the gap between germline ends came to 13 bases. CDR1 is LNHDA and CDR2 is SQIVND in the germline V gene (reference sequence). The CDR3 DNA reads as TGTGCCAGTAGTATTGCAGGGGAAGGGTACGAGCAGTACTTC. It yields the protein CASSIAGEGYEQYF.

This clonotype came up a few times. V usage is TRBV6-5 and J usage is TRBJ2-5, with D unresolved. V was shortened by 5 bases and J by 1 base, with 8 bases between the two germline ends. This CDR3 is built from 13 residues. CDR1 MNHEY and CDR2 SVGAGI come from the germline V gene. CDR3 bases: TGTGCCAGCAGTGGTACCATCCAAGAGACCCAGTACTTC. Translated, it gives CASSGTIQETQYF.

This clonotype turned up a few times. The gene calls are TRBV27 and TRBJ1-1; D perhaps matches TRBD1 (5 bases). Trimming removed 1 base at V and 5 bases at J, with 8 bases between. This CDR3 comprises 13 residues. Per the germline V gene, CDR1 is MNHEY and CDR2 is SMNVEV (reference sequence). Written as DNA, the CDR3 is TGTGCCAGCAGTTTATTTAAGGGGACTGAAGCTTTCTTT. It encodes CASSLFKGTEAFF.

The chain carries TRBV10-3 and TRBJ2-2; 12 positions agree with TRBD2. J gave up 0 bases and V 2 bases, and 4 bases lay outside the gene matches. Germline V CDR1 and CDR2: ENHRY, SYGVKD. The CDR3 spans 18 residues. The CDR3: CAISEGLAGSANTGELFF. In DNA form, the CDR3 reads TGTGCCATCAGTGAGGGACTAGCGGGGTCCGCGAACACCGGGGAGCTGTTTTTT.

Only one count was recorded for this clonotype. The rearrangement links TRBV6-1 to TRBJ2-7; TRBD1 matches 10 bases. Germline V gives CDR1 MNHNS, CDR2 SASEGT. The CDR3 totals 13 residues. The V segment lost 8 bases and the J segment 3 bases; nucleotides outside the gene matches: 4. The CDR3 nucleotides are TGTGCCAGCGGCCGGACAGGGGGCTACGAGCAGTACTTC. Translated, it gives CASGRTGGYEQYF.

The rearrangement joins TRBV7-2 to TRBJ2-7, with 7 bases that match TRBD2. The CDR3 covers 14 residues. Germline CDR1 SGHTA, CDR2 FQGNSA. The V and J ends lost 5 bases and 0 bases, in that order; junction bases with no gene match: 4. CDR3 protein: CASSPRDYSYEQYF. CDR3 nucleotide sequence: TGTGCCAGCAGCCCCCGGGACTACTCCTACGAGCAGTACTTC.

This clonotype was found many times. V is TRBV29-1 and J is TRBJ2-5; TRBD2 matches 10 bases. V lost 0 bases to trimming and J lost 4 bases; unmatched junction nucleotides: 5. The CDR3 sequence is 15 residues long. In germline, CDR1 is SQVTM, CDR2 ANQGSEA. Written as DNA, the CDR3 is TGCAGCGTTGAAGACCCTAGCGGGAGAACAGAGACCCAGTACTTC. It is translated as CSVEDPSGRTETQYF.

The rearrangement uses TRBV7-9 and TRBJ2-7; 10 bases line up with TRBD2. Germline V gives CDR1 SEHNR, CDR2 FQNEAQ (reference sequence). V shed 5 bases and J 7 bases; nucleotides not matched to a gene: 8. The CDR3 is 14 amino acids. The CDR3, as DNA: TGTGCCAGCAGCCAGGGACTAGCGCCTGGGGAGCAGTACTTC. Translated, it gives CASSQGLAPGEQYF.

As to this clonotype: A much more abundant neighbour one base away suggests this may be a read error. The V call is TRBV6-5, the J call TRBJ2-5; D gene unclear. Germline lookup yields CDR1 MNHEY and CDR2 SVGAGI. The CDR3 covers 11 residues. CDR3 DNA: TGTCCCAGCAGTCGTAAAGAGACCCAGTACTTC. This encodes CPSSRKETQYF.

The V and J genes are TRBV5-1 and TRBJ2-1; D not resolved. Trimming cost V 2 bases and J 9 bases, with 12 bases left between them. The V gene's germline CDR1 is SGHRS and CDR2 YFSETQ. This CDR3 comprises 13 residues. In nucleotides, the CDR3 is TGCGCCAGCAGCTTTGACCTCGGCCTTGAGCAGTTCTTC. This gives the protein CASSFDLGLEQFF.

There are a few counts of this clonotype. This sequence joins TRBV9 and TRBJ1-4; possibly TRBD1 for D (6 bases). V was pared by 1 base and J by 2 bases, with 12 bases between. Germline CDR1 reads SGDLS; CDR2 reads YYNGEE. The CDR3 is 16 residues long. This chain's CDR3 is CASSVRPQGTNEKLFF. The CDR3 DNA is TGTGCCAGCAGCGTAAGACCTCAGGGGACTAATGAAAAACTGTTTTTT.

This CDR3 is CASSQDSGTGELFF. In DNA form, the CDR3 reads TGTGCCAGCAGCCAAGATAGCGGAACCGGGGAGCTGTTTTTT. This sequence joins TRBV7-2 and TRBJ2-2; a possible D gene is TRBD2 (6 bases). The CDR3 consists of 14 residues. Germline CDR1 SGHTA, CDR2 FQGNSA. The V gene lost 5 bases and the J gene lost 5 bases, with 12 bases spanning the gap.

The rearrangement links TRBV15 to TRBJ2-3; the D gene is possibly TRBD2 (5 bases). V was trimmed by 1 base and J by 1 base, leaving 12 bases between them. CDR3 length: 16 residues. Germline lookup yields CDR1 LNHNV and CDR2 YYDKDF (reference sequence). The CDR3 spells CATSRVGQRRTDTQYF. Here the CDR3 DNA reads TGTGCCACCAGCAGAGTGGGTCAGCGGCGCACAGATACGCAGTATTTT.

This clonotype was detected only a few times. The chain recombines TRBV19 with TRBJ1-2; no clear D. CDR1 is LNHDA and CDR2 is SQIVND in the germline V gene (reference sequence). V lost 7 bases, J lost 5 bases, and 5 bases lay in between. CDR3 length: 10 residues. DNA for the CDR3: TGTGCCAGTAAGGAGTATGGCTACACCTTC. It specifies CASKEYGYTF.

In nucleotides, the CDR3 is TGCAGTGCTAGCAGGGGACGGATGAACACTGAAGCTTTCTTT. The encoded protein is CSASRGRMNTEAFF. This rearrangement joins TRBV20-1 to TRBJ1-1; tentative D call: TRBD1 (6 bases). V dropped 3 bases and J dropped 0 bases, with 11 bases sitting between them. From germline, CDR1 is DFQATT and CDR2 SNEGSKA (reference sequence). This CDR3 region has 14 residues.

There are many counts of this clonotype. The rearrangement links TRBV6-5 to TRBJ1-5, with a weak D call TRBD1 (5 bases). The V gene lost 2 bases and the J gene lost 4 bases, with 6 bases spanning the gap. This CDR3 region has 13 residues. The germline V gene has CDR1 MNHEY and CDR2 SVGAGI. The CDR3 sequence: CASSYGGNQPQHF. The CDR3 coding sequence is TGTGCCAGCAGTTACGGGGGGAATCAGCCCCAGCATTTT.

The chain joins TRBV12-3 or TRBV12-4 to TRBJ1-1; D call uncertain. V lost 6 bases and J lost 1, with 9 bases in between. There are 13 residues in the CDR3. CDR3 sequence: CASRSRENTEAFF. CDR3 coding DNA: TGTGCCAGCAGGTCACGAGAGAACACTGAAGCTTTCTTT.

There are many counts of this clonotype. The CDR3 DNA reads TGCAGTGCTCCCCGGACAGGGGCTACTAACTATGGCTACACCTTC. This encodes CSAPRTGATNYGYTF. The chain recombines TRBV20-1 with TRBJ1-2; TRBD1 matches 9 bases. V was pared by 5 bases and J by 0 bases, with 7 bases of the junction left unmatched. There are 15 residues in the CDR3. CDR1 and CDR2 from the germline V gene are DFQATT and SNEGSKA (reference sequence).

The rearrangement links TRBV4-1 to TRBJ2-7; D gene uncertain. Trimming removed 4 bases from V and 4 bases from J, with 14 bases in between. The CDR3 is 14 residues long. Germline V CDR1 and CDR2: MGHRA, YSYEKL. The CDR3 reads CASSRLGSLYEQYF. CDR3 bases: TGCGCCAGCAGCCGCCTAGGTTCATTATACGAGCAGTACTTC.

The sample holds a few counts of this clonotype. The chain combines TRBV5-1 with TRBJ2-5; D unclear. The DNA matches TRBJ2-1 better at its end, which makes the J call doubtful. CDR1 and CDR2 (germline): SGHRS, YFSETQ. The CDR3 length is 12 residues. The CDR3 nucleotides are TGCGCCAGCAGCCCCCCCCACAATGAGCAGTTCTTC. This encodes CASSPPHNEQFF.

This clonotype was seen a handful of times. This rearrangement joins TRBV7-7 to TRBJ2-7; possible D gene TRBD1, 6 bases. Germline CDR1 SSHAT, CDR2 FNYEAQ (reference sequence). CDR3 length: 14 amino acids. CDR3: CAKGGQPTSYEQYF. The DNA of the CDR3 is TGTGCTAAAGGGGGTCAGCCGACTTCCTACGAGCAGTACTTC.

The CDR3: CSVVSRTDTQYF. The CDR3 bases are TGCAGCGTTGTATCCCGCACAGATACGCAGTATTTT. The J gene is TRBJ2-3, the V gene TRBV29-1; no clear D. V was shortened by 4 bases and J by 1 base, with 6 bases between the two germline ends. Looked up from germline, CDR1 is SQVTM and CDR2 is ANQGSEA. CDR3 length equals 12 residues.

The chain carries TRBV15 and TRBJ1-4; TRBD1 is a possible D gene (5 bases). Germline CDR1 LNHNV, CDR2 YYDKDF (reference sequence). The CDR3 totals 15 residues. Trimming cost V 3 bases and J 4 bases, with 12 bases left between them. The CDR3 DNA sequence: TGTGCCACCAGCAGCCCCGGGACTTTTAATGAAAAACTGTTTTTT. This codes for CATSSPGTFNEKLFF.